These T cell receptor beta chains were read from a single sample in a study of cytomegalovirus exposure and HLA in healthy donors. Data came from immunoSEQ multiplex PCR; TCRdb stores just in-frame clones and leaves some out. The data show some 60,000 clones, 96% seen once. Source material: PBMCs. The receptors come from a man aged 18 to 30 in good health and CMV-seronegative. Both conserved end residues are part of each CDR3. The order of the fields is D gene, clone size, J gene, V gene, CDR3 DNA, CDR3 protein. The D gene is left open where the match is weak. Size values are once, few and many counts, or a class for expanded clones, and some rows have none.

TRBD2 | NA | TRBJ2-2 | TRBV30 | TGTGCCTGGAGGCTAGCGGGAGGGGTCGGGGAGCTGTTTTTT | CAWRLAGGVGELFF
NA | NA | TRBJ2-4 | TRBV15 | TGTGCCACCAGCAGAGGCCCACAGGGACCCAAAAACATTCAGTACTTC | CATSRGPQGPKNIQYF
TRBD2 | NA | TRBJ2-5 | TRBV9 | TGTGCCAGCAGCCTTAGCGGGAGGGAAGAGACCCAGTACTTC | CASSLSGREETQYF
TRBD1 | NA | TRBJ2-7 | TRBV25-1 | TGTGCCAGCAGTGGGATAAGGACAGGGGGCTACGAGCAGTACTTC | CASSGIRTGGYEQYF
NA | NA | TRBJ1-3 | TRBV9 | TGTGCCAGCAGCGTAGGCGGGGGAGCAGAGAAAGGAAACACCATATATTTT | CASSVGGGAEKGNTIYF
TRBD2 | NA | TRBJ2-3 | TRBV15 | TGTGCCACCAGCAGAGTGGCTAGCGGGAGGGGGGATACGCAGTATTTT | CATSRVASGRGDTQYF
TRBD2 | NA | TRBJ2-7 | TRBV19 | TGTGCCAGTAGTAGCGGGAGGGCCTCGGGGGAGCAGTACTTC | CASSSGRASGEQYF
NA | NA | TRBJ2-3 | TRBV5-4 | TGTGCCAGCAGCGCAGGACCCGGGGCAGATACGCAGTATTTT | CASSAGPGADTQYF
NA | NA | TRBJ1-4 | TRBV7-8 | TGTGCCAGCAGCCAAAGCCATTCCCTAGGCCTGTTTTTT | CASSQSHSLGLFF
NA | NA | TRBJ2-7 | TRBV18 | TGTGCCAGCTCACCTGCTACCTACGAGCAGTACTTC | CASSPATYEQYF
TRBD2 | NA | TRBJ2-1 | TRBV10-3 | TGTGCCATCAGTTGGAGGGAGGGGTACAACGAGCAGTTCTTC | CAISWREGYNEQFF
TRBD1 | once | TRBJ1-2 | TRBV6-5 | TGTGCCAGCAGATATCCGGGACAGGGATTGAGTGGCTACACCTTC | CASRYPGQGLSGYTF
NA | NA | TRBJ2-4 | TRBV27 | TGTGCCAGCAGTTTCACAGGCCTATATAAAAACATTCAGTACTTC | CASSFTGLYKNIQYF
TRBD1 | NA | TRBJ2-3 | TRBV6-1 | TGTGCCAGCAGAGACAGGGATCTTTATGTGGATACGCAGTATTTT | CASRDRDLYVDTQYF
TRBD1 | NA | TRBJ1-1 | TRBV4-1 | TGCGCCAGCAGCCAAGGGGCGGACAGGTTGATTTTTACTGAAGCTTTCTTT | CASSQGADRLIFTEAFF
NA | NA | TRBJ2-7 | TRBV1 | TGCACCAGCAGCCGAGAGGGACTAGCGGTCTACGAGCAGTACTTC | CTSSREGLAVYEQYF
NA | once | TRBJ2-1 | TRBV5-5 | TGTGCCAGCAGCTTGAGGGCAGGGTACAATGAGCAGTTCTTC | CASSLRAGYNEQFF
NA | NA | TRBJ2-1 | TRBV4-1 | TGCGCCAGCAGCCCGGAGCCGCGAACGAGTTACAATGAGCAGTTCTTC | CASSPEPRTSYNEQFF
TRBD2 | NA | TRBJ2-4 | TRBV4-2 | TGTGCCAGCAGCCCCGTAGCGGGGGTGGCCAAAAACATTCAGTACTTC | CASSPVAGVAKNIQYF
NA | NA | TRBJ2-3 | TRBV14 | TGTGCCAGCAGCCAACAGCTAGCGAGCACAGATACGCAGTATTTT | CASSQQLASTDTQYF
NA | NA | TRBJ2-3 | TRBV19 | TGTGCCAGTAGTATAGTCCCGGGAGTACGCCTCACAGATACGCAGTATTTT | CASSIVPGVRLTDTQYF
TRBD2 | NA | TRBJ2-4 | TRBV29-1 | TGCAGCGTAGGACTAGCGGGTGGGACGCACATTCAGTACTTC | CSVGLAGGTHIQYF
NA | NA | TRBJ2-7 | TRBV2 | TGTGCCACACAGGGGGGGGACGAGCAGTACTTC | CATQGGDEQYF
TRBD1 | once | TRBJ1-2 | TRBV5-1 | TGCGCCAGCAGCACCCAGCAGGGGGTTAACTATGGCTACACCTTC | CASSTQQGVNYGYTF
TRBD2 | NA | TRBJ2-1 | TRBV28 | TGTGCCACCGTACTAGCGGGAGTGAACAATGAGCAGTTCTTC | CATVLAGVNNEQFF
NA | NA | TRBJ1-1 | TRBV29-1 | TGCAGCGTTGAACTATACGAGGGCACTGAAGCTTTCTTT | CSVELYEGTEAFF
TRBD2 | NA | TRBJ2-1 | TRBV9 | TGTGCCAGCAGCGTAACTAGCGGGTACTACAATGAGCAGTTCTTC | CASSVTSGYYNEQFF
TRBD2 | NA | TRBJ2-7 | TRBV19 | TGTGCCAGTAGTCCGAGGACTAGCGGGACGGCTAGGGAGCAGTACTTC | CASSPRTSGTAREQYF
TRBD1 | NA | TRBJ2-7 | TRBV14 | TGTGCCAGCAGCCTGGGGACAGGGCCGACCTACGAGCAGTACTTC | CASSLGTGPTYEQYF
TRBD1 | NA | TRBJ2-7 | TRBV15 | TGTGCCACCAGCAGAGATCTCGACAGGGCCTACGAGCAGTACTTC | CATSRDLDRAYEQYF
NA | NA | TRBJ2-1 | TRBV28 | TGTGCCAGCAGTTTCGACAGAGTGATATCCTACAATGAGCAGTTCTTC | CASSFDRVISYNEQFF
NA | NA | TRBJ2-3 | TRBV7-2 | TGTGCCAGCAGCAAAACACGTCAGTTTCATAGCGGTACGCAGTATTTT | CASSKTRQFHSGTQYF
NA | NA | TRBJ2-7 | TRBV27 | TGTGCCAGCAGTTATGGCGGGGTGGGCTCCTACGAGCAGTACTTC | CASSYGGVGSYEQYF
NA | NA | TRBJ2-1 | TRBV10-3 | TGTGCCATCAGTGAACGAACTAGCCATCGCAGCGGCAATGAGCAGTTCTTC | CAISERTSHRSGNEQFF
NA | NA | TRBJ1-2 | TRBV7-2 | TGTGCCAGCAGCTTAGAACCACGACAGTACTATGGCTACACCTTC | CASSLEPRQYYGYTF
TRBD1 | NA | TRBJ1-4 | TRBV5-4 | TGTGCCAGCAGCACCGGGACAGGGAGTGAAAAACTGTTTTTT | CASSTGTGSEKLFF
TRBD1 | NA | TRBJ1-2 | TRBV13 | TGTGCCAGCAGCCGCAGGACAGGGCAGAACTATGGCTACACCTTC | CASSRRTGQNYGYTF
TRBD2 | NA | TRBJ2-1 | TRBV4-1 | TGCGCCAGCAGCCCTGTGGGGACTAGCGGGAGTAATGAGCAGTTCTTC | CASSPVGTSGSNEQFF